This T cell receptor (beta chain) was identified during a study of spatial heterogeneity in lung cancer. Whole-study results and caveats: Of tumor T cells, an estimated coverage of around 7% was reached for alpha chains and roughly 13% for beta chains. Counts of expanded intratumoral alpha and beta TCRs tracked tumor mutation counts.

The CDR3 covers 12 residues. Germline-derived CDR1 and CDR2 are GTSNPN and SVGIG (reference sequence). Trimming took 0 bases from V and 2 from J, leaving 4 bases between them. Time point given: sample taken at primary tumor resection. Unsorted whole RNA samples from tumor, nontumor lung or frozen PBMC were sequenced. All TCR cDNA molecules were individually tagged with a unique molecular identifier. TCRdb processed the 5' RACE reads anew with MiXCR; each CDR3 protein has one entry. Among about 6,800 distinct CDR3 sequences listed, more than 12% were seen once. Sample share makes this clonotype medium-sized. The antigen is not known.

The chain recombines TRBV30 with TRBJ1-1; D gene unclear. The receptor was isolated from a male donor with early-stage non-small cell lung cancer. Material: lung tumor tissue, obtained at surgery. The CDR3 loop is CAWSVKNTEAFF. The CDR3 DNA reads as TGTGCCTGGAGTGTGAAAAACACTGAAGCTTTCTTT.